This T cell receptor (beta chain) was found in a study of shared clonotypes between healthy human individuals. Study-level background: Researchers assigned three CD4 naive, three CD4 memory, two CD8 naive and one CD8 memory plate to each donor.

The CDR3 extends over 15 amino acids. The germline V gene encodes CDR1 SEHNR and CDR2 FQNEAQ (reference sequence). J lost 3 bases, V lost 5 bases, and 6 bases had no gene match. Naive CD8 cells lacked CD45RO and underwent positive selection for CCR7, leaving out terminally differentiated effector memory CD45RA+ cells. For sorted subsets, 150 to 250 ng DNA per replicate equaled 30,000 or so T cell genomes. Original processing notes: ImmunoSEQ gave junction-only sequences without quality scores, so filtering differed. TCRdb's copy holds only in-frame clones and misses some; the assay was immunoSEQ multiplex PCR. The D gene and trimming were derived from the DNA, and the V and J assignments and clone size from that table. The sample carries roughly 2.1 million clones, around 93% recorded once. General observations from the study: Naive CD4 clonotypes overlapped across a handful of donors at about 5.3%.

For this clone: Its matching antigen is unknown.

V and J are TRBV7-9 and TRBJ2-1; TRBD2 matches 8 bases. The sample consisted of naive CD8+ T cells from PBMCs. This sequence was found in a man aged 18 to 29 in good health. Some clones in this sample may be carry-over from other donors' samples. CDR3 region: CASSDSGVGYNEQFF. In DNA, the CDR3 is TGTGCCAGCAGCGATAGCGGGGTTGGCTACAATGAGCAGTTCTTC.